The entry that follows covers one T cell receptor (beta chain) sequence. This clone's antigen is unknown. No base-level quality is on record; no much larger clone is a single base apart. The data were obtained in a study of OX40 agonist ivuxolimab in advanced cancers. About the full investigation: The costimulatory receptor OX40 (CD134) was targeted by ivuxolimab, a fully human IgG2 agonistic monoclonal antibody. Intravenous ivuxolimab was administered to patients every 2 weeks at six dose levels: 0.01, 0.1, 0.3, 1.5, 3 and 10 mg/kg. Of the roughly 50 dose-escalation patients, hepatocellular carcinoma was present in around 20, melanoma in about 15, renal cell carcinoma in 9 and head and neck cancer in 9. A male proportion of 75% to 85% and a mean age of about 60 years, ranging from about 20 to 80, were recorded for the dose-escalation cohort. Prior anti-PD-1, anti-PD-L1 or anti-CTLA-4 therapy was permitted, and approximately 39% of dose-escalation patients had received checkpoint inhibitors. Partial responses occurred in three dose-escalation patients, of whom one had hepatocellular carcinoma and two had cutaneous melanoma. Peripheral TCRbeta sequencing was intended to test whether TCR sequence diversity was altered and clonal T-cell expansion was caused by ivuxolimab. The monotherapy dose-escalation portion (N ≈ 57 patients) of the phase I ivuxolimab trial is reported in the paper. Here is what the overall study found, with its caveats: After ivuxolimab, expanded clones were on average more numerous among CD8+ T cells than among CD4+ T cells. Low levels of normalized T-cell clonal expansion were also seen in some patients who did not respond. In the 0.1-3.0 mg/kg groups, partial responders were among the patients with the lowest normalized peripheral clonal expansion, particularly in CD8+ T cells. Which antigens the clonally expanded peripheral T cells were specific for was not determined. At doses from 0.1 to 3.0 mg/kg, clonal expansion was seen in both CD4+ and CD8+ blood T cells between baseline and week 6.

Genomic DNA was isolated from the sorted cells so that the TCRbeta CDR3 region could be sequenced. TCRbeta CDR3 regions were sequenced using the immunoSEQ Assay. In its TCRdb copy, this immuneACCESS table keeps in-frame sequences only and misses some clones. Where compared with another copy, unresolved V genes explain less than half of these, and the others have no known cause. The sample table holds roughly 95,000 clones, of which more than 75% were seen once. Jointly, the top ten make up about 2% of the sample. The germline V gene (reference sequence) specifies LNHDA as CDR1 and SQIVND as CDR2. The V and J ends are trimmed by 4 bases and 4 bases, leaving 19 bases between them. From cysteine to phenylalanine, the CDR3 is 16 amino acids long. The CDR3 DNA has 48 bases and is translated from base 1. The trial excluded patients who had a history of autoimmune disease or were on systemic immunosuppression. Peripheral blood for TCR sequencing was drawn from every dose cohort at baseline, at cycle 4 day 1 and at cycle 7 day 1. Samples were obtained from an open-label, multicenter, first-in-human phase I dose-escalation trial of ivuxolimab. Adults with locally advanced or metastatic melanoma, renal cell, hepatocellular, or head and neck squamous cell carcinoma were enrolled in the trial. Before TCR sequencing, CD4+ T cells and CD8+ T cells were sorted from peripheral blood as separate populations.

The TCR comes from an adult with an advanced solid tumor such as melanoma, head and neck, liver or kidney cancer. The rearrangement joined TRBV19 to TRBJ1-2; 6 matching bases give a weak D call of TRBD1. The source material was CD4+ or CD8+ T cells sorted from blood, sampled in a trial of the OX40 agonist ivuxolimab. The CDR3 has the sequence CASSTPQRGTLYGYTF. In nucleotide form, the sequence is TGTGCCAGTAGTACGCCGCAGAGAGGGACACTCTATGGCTACACCTTC.